This note documents a single TCR beta chain sequence. The antigen it recognizes is unknown. No base quality values were provided; no much bigger clone lies one nucleotide off. The source of the sample is a study of T cell responses to AZD1222 COVID-19 vaccine (dated by TCRdb to the early 2020s). Context from the whole study: AZD1222 recipients given second doses at about 4 weeks or at about 12 weeks were pooled, since spike-specific TCR depth and breadth were not found to differ between the two schedules. A total of around 240 trial participants underwent TCR sequencing, of whom approximately 200 had received two doses of AZD1222 and some 25 had received two doses of the MenACWY control vaccine. Trial participants were enrolled into age subgroups of 18-55, 56-69 and 70-plus years, which contained approximately 150, 30 and 60 TCR-sequenced participants, respectively. Overall study outcomes, separate from this receptor: Reportedly, close to half of the unique spike-specific TCRs recognized epitopes lying outside the regions that are mutated in the B.1.351 and B.1.1.7 variants. In the small 56-69-year group, the increase in depth fell short of significance, most likely because of low power. Because no day 14 peak-response samples were available, the repertoires could be characterized only after the peak T cell response. A significant rise in spike-specific TCR breadth and depth was observed after two AZD1222 doses relative to day 0 and relative to MenACWY recipients. Participants were mostly white British and included more females than males, and it was suggested by the authors that clonal diversity may have been underestimated. Conclusions about previously exposed vaccinees are limited, since just five or six AZD1222 recipients were seropositive for SARS-CoV-2 at baseline. Vaccine-associated CD4 TCRs spanned the whole spike protein, with dominant responses in regions 160-218 and 743-854.

The V end loses 8 bases and the J end loses 7 bases, and a stretch of 15 bases separates them. Inclusive of the bounding cysteine and phenylalanine, the CDR3 is 14 residues long. Just CDR3 DNA is preserved here, 42 bases in frame from base 1. CDR1 is given as MDHEN and CDR2 as SYDVKM, both from the germline V gene. The time point tag for this specimen amounts to: baseline before first vaccination. Vaccinee samples came from UK trials COV001 and COV002, including a single-blind randomized controlled phase 2/3 trial of AZD1222 (ChAdOx1 nCoV-19) in healthy adults. Trial participant PBMC samples were collected at day 0 and day 28 after the second dose for TCRbeta chain sequencing. The CDR3 regions of human TCRbeta chains were analyzed by immunosequencing. The published analysis was carried out like this. Repertoire TCRs were matched against a reference library of SARS-CoV-2-specific TCRs generated with the MIRA antigen-specificity platform. Breadth was defined as the fraction of unique TCRs that were SARS-CoV-2-associated, and depth was defined as the fraction of total T cells that were SARS-CoV-2-associated. Each spike-specific TCR was assigned to its reactive spike region and to a CD4 or CD8 class using the MIRA data. Log10-transformed breadth and depth values were compared by one-way ANOVA with Sidak's multiple comparisons tests. This is the immuneACCESS table as TCRdb keeps it, with only in-frame sequences that have V and J called. A part of the clones is gone; compared with another copy, unresolved V genes explain less than half, and the rest is unexplained. V and J calls and clone size come straight from that table; D and trimming were deduced from the DNA. Counted in this sample were about 95,000 clones; roughly nine tenths of them appeared once. Roughly 4% of the sample goes to the ten largest clones.

The source material was peripheral blood, sampled on day 0 of AZD1222 vaccination. The TCR sequence derives from an adult in good health. The V and J segments used are TRBV28 and TRBJ1-6, with TRBD1 perhaps the D gene, on 5 matching bases. The DNA sequence is TGTGCCAGCCTGCGGGGGGGAAAGAATTCACCCCTCCACTTT. It codes for CASLRGGKNSPLHF.